One sample yielded the 22 T cell receptor beta chains listed below, sequenced in a study of spatial heterogeneity in lung cancer. One entry per CDR3 protein, called by TCRdb with MiXCR from the 5' RACE reads. The sample consists of 45,000 to 50,000 distinct CDR3 sequences, roughly 10% of them appearing once. Time point indicated: blood at routine non-recurrence follow-up after resection. The sequencing used PBMCs, collected at follow-up. Receptors were obtained from a male donor with early-stage non-small cell lung cancer.

This clonotype has a handful of counts. This chain connects TRBV6-5 to TRBJ2-5; tentatively, D is TRBD1 (6 bases). Germline V gene data show CDR1 as MNHEY and CDR2 as SVGAGI. The length of the CDR3 is 13 residues. Deletions cut 6 bases from V and 1 base from J, with 9 bases between. As DNA, the CDR3 is TGTGCCAGCAGGCCGGACAGCCAAGAGACCCAGTACTTC. Amino acids: CASRPDSQETQYF.

In this sample, this clonotype turned up many times. The chain joins TRBV4-3 to TRBJ1-4, with TRBD1 as a possible D gene (5 bases). The CDR3 has 14 residues. The V gene lost 0 bases and the J gene lost 8 bases, with 10 bases spanning the gap. Germline assignment: CDR1 LGHNA and CDR2 YSLEER. CDR3 sequence (DNA): TGCGCCAGCAGCCAAGAGGGGAGGGACGAAAAACTGTTTTTT. This sequence encodes CASSQEGRDEKLFF.

This clonotype was seen repeatedly, ten times or more. This chain links TRBV6-6 with TRBJ2-2; D possibly corresponds to TRBD1 (6 bases). Trimming took off 4 bases at V and 0 bases at J, with 12 bases between the two ends. The CDR3 sequence is 16 residues long. CDR1 is MNHNY and CDR2 is SVGAGI in the germline V gene (reference sequence). CDR3 sequence (DNA): TGTGCCAGCAGTTTGGACAGCAATACGAACACCGGGGAGCTGTTTTTT. It codes for CASSLDSNTNTGELFF.

This clonotype was seen at least ten times. V gene TRBV7-8 combines with J gene TRBJ2-5; TRBD1 is a possible D gene (5 bases). The V end lost 5 bases, the J end lost 5 bases, and 15 bases lay between the germline ends. Germline-derived CDR1 and CDR2 are SGHVS and FQNEAQ. The CDR3 has 14 amino acids. The CDR3 DNA is TGTGCCAGCAGCAAAGCTGCAGGGCTGGAGACCCAGTACTTC. This encodes CASSKAAGLETQYF.

There are many counts of this clonotype. The gene calls are TRBV30 and TRBJ2-6; 8 positions match TRBD1. Unmatched junction bases numbered 4, after V lost 3 bases and J lost 0 bases. In germline, CDR1 is GTSNPN, CDR2 SVGIG (reference sequence). The CDR3 extends over 16 amino acids. CDR3 in DNA: TGTGCCTGGAGGGGACAGGAGAGCTCTGGGGCCAACGTCCTGACTTTC. It yields the protein CAWRGQESSGANVLTF.

This clonotype was seen repeatedly, ten times or more. This chain connects TRBV7-2 to TRBJ2-2; D assignment may be TRBD1 or TRBD2 (5 bases each). The CDR3 length is 15 residues. The germline gives CDR1 SGHTA, CDR2 FQGNSA. V was shortened by 0 bases and J by 1 base, with 6 bases between the two germline ends. The CDR3 here is CASSLARGNTGELFF. Here the CDR3 DNA reads TGTGCCAGCAGCTTAGCGAGGGGGAACACCGGGGAGCTGTTTTTT.

The sample holds many counts of this clonotype. The rearrangement uses TRBV20-1 and TRBJ2-3; D remains ambiguous. This CDR3 is built from 14 residues. V was shortened by 0 bases and J by 4 bases, with 11 bases between the two germline ends. The V gene's germline CDR1 is DFQATT and CDR2 SNEGSKA (reference sequence). CDR3 coding DNA: TGCAGTGCTAGAGATCCTAAAGGATCAGATACGCAGTATTTT. This translates into CSARDPKGSDTQYF.

There are many counts of this clonotype. This chain links TRBV29-1 with TRBJ1-1, with D perhaps matching TRBD1 (5 bases). V lost 7 bases and J lost 5, with 17 bases in between. This CDR3 has 13 residues. The V gene's germline CDR1 is SQVTM and CDR2 ANQGSEA. The CDR3 sequence is CSARSPWGTEAFF. CDR3 coding DNA: TGCAGCGCTAGGTCCCCTTGGGGGACTGAAGCTTTCTTT.

Worth noting for this clonotype: A read error may explain this, as a much larger clone is one base away. The rearrangement joins TRBV30 to TRBJ2-2; TRBD2 matches at 7 bases. V was clipped by 8 bases and J by 0 bases; unmatched bases: 15. This CDR3 is built from 17 residues. Germline CDR1 reads GTSNPN; CDR2 reads SVGIG (reference sequence). As DNA, the CDR3 is TGTGCCGCCAGGGACGGGGGGAGCGGGGCGAACACCGGGGAGCTGTTTTTT. This sequence encodes CAARDGGSGANTGELFF.

The chain has TRBV12-3 or TRBV12-4 and TRBJ1-6; D is undetermined. Trimming took 3 bases from V and 4 from J, leaving 4 bases between them. This CDR3 is built from 13 residues. The CDR3 DNA sequence: TGTGCCAGCAGTTTGGGATATAATTCACCCCTCCACTTT. The encoded protein is CASSLGYNSPLHF.

This clonotype was counted many times. The rearrangement links TRBV29-1 to TRBJ1-1; D remains ambiguous. CDR1 and CDR2 from the germline V gene are SQVTM and ANQGSEA. The V end was cut by 3 bases, the J end by 6 bases, with 8 bases between. The CDR3 extends over 11 amino acids. The CDR3 DNA is TGCAGCGTTGAGGGAAGGTCTGAAGCTTTCTTT. Encoded protein: CSVEGRSEAFF.

This clonotype came up a few times. V is TRBV18 and J is TRBJ1-1; TRBD1 might be the D (6 bases). The CDR3 length is 15 residues. V gave up 2 bases and J gave up 4 bases, with 14 bases separating them. Germline V lookup: CDR1 KGHSH, CDR2 LQKENI. CDR3 nucleotide sequence: TGTGCCAGCTCACCATCCAGTGCAGGGGTCACTGAAGCTTTCTTT. This sequence encodes CASSPSSAGVTEAFF.

This clonotype was observed at least ten times. J is TRBJ2-5 and V is TRBV20-1; D could derive from TRBD1 or TRBD2 (5 bases each). This CDR3 has 12 amino acids. V was clipped by 6 bases and J by 5 bases, with 13 bases between them. Germline loops: CDR1 DFQATT, CDR2 SNEGSKA (reference sequence). CDR3 loop: CSAQRGVETQYF. As DNA, the CDR3 is TGCAGTGCCCAGAGAGGGGTGGAGACCCAGTACTTC.

This clonotype was picked up a small number of times. The V and J genes are TRBV4-3 and TRBJ2-5; D is unresolved. V lost 1 base, J lost 3 bases, and 12 bases lay in between. There are 15 residues in the CDR3. Looked up from germline, CDR1 is LGHNA and CDR2 is YSLEER. The CDR3 loop reads CASSQGLPSEETQYF. The CDR3 DNA sequence: TGCGCCAGCAGCCAAGGTTTACCCAGCGAAGAGACCCAGTACTTC.

This chain's CDR3 is CASSPRVEETQYF. For the CDR3, the DNA is TGTGCCAGCAGCCCTAGAGTAGAAGAGACCCAGTACTTC. The J gene is TRBJ2-5, the V gene TRBV7-2, with D unresolved. Trimming pared 5 bases from V and 3 bases from J, leaving 10 bases between. The length of the CDR3 is 13 residues. CDR1 SGHTA and CDR2 FQGNSA come from the germline V gene.

This clonotype has at least ten counts. The J gene is TRBJ2-3, the V gene TRBV9; 7 bases align to TRBD2. This CDR3 has 15 residues. Germline CDR1 SGDLS, CDR2 YYNGEE. Trimming took 4 bases from V and 1 from J; bases not matched to a gene: 6. The CDR3 loop is CASSNWAGGTDTQYF. DNA of the CDR3: TGTGCCAGCAGCAACTGGGCGGGGGGCACAGATACGCAGTATTTT.

There are a few counts of this clonotype. The chain links TRBV7-6 to TRBJ1-2, with D perhaps matching TRBD1 (5 bases). Germline CDR1 reads SGHVS; CDR2 reads FNYEAQ. Trimming removed 5 bases from V and 0 bases from J, with 16 bases in between. This CDR3 has 16 amino acids. The CDR3 coding sequence is TGTGCCAGCAGCCGACTGACAGCGACCTCTAACTATGGCTACACCTTC. It encodes CASSRLTATSNYGYTF.

The chain has TRBV5-6 and TRBJ2-7, with 7 bases matching TRBD1. This CDR3 comprises 15 residues. Trimming took 1 base from V and 2 from J; bases not matched to a gene: 6. Germline CDR1 and CDR2: SGHDT and YYEEEE. The CDR3 DNA reads as TGTGCCAGCAGCTTGCCACAGGGGTTTCCCTACGAGCAGTACTTC. Residues: CASSLPQGFPYEQYF.

This chain joins TRBV6-6 and TRBJ1-2, with D perhaps matching TRBD1 (5 bases). V gave up 5 bases and J gave up 8 bases, with 15 bases separating them. Germline values: CDR1 MNHNY, CDR2 SVGAGI (reference sequence). The CDR3 loop spans 13 amino acids. CDR3 loop: CASSLSGAGGYTF. CDR3 nucleotides: TGTGCCAGCAGTCTGAGCGGGGCGGGAGGCTACACCTTC.

This clonotype occurred many times. J is TRBJ1-4 and V is TRBV7-2; possible D gene TRBD1, 5 bases. The V end was cut by 5 bases, the J end by 0 bases, with 13 bases between. The CDR3 spans 16 residues. Per the germline V gene, CDR1 is SGHTA and CDR2 is FQGNSA. This CDR3 reads CASSLGAGPTNEKLFF. CDR3 nucleotide sequence: TGTGCCAGCAGCCTAGGGGCCGGGCCAACTAATGAAAAACTGTTTTTT.

The V and J genes are TRBV6-6 and TRBJ1-2; a weak D match, TRBD1 (6 bases). This CDR3 has 16 amino acids. Per germline, CDR1 MNHNY and CDR2 SVGAGI (reference sequence). Trimming removed 6 bases at V and 2 bases at J, with 19 bases between. DNA for the CDR3: TGTGCCAGCAGCTTCGGACAGATGGGGGACAACTATGGCTACACCTTC. Amino acids: CASSFGQMGDNYGYTF.

V is TRBV7-9 and J is TRBJ2-5; D remains ambiguous. V lost 5 bases and J 5 bases, leaving 12 bases between the germline ends. From germline, CDR1 is SEHNR and CDR2 FQNEAQ (reference sequence). The CDR3 is 13 amino acids. For the CDR3, the DNA is TGTGCCAGCAGCCCCTACGGCCTGGAGACCCAGTACTTC. This codes for CASSPYGLETQYF.